This record concerns one T cell receptor (beta chain) sequence. This entry comes from a study of blood T cell repertoires in COVID-19. Study summary: Sources were T cells, B-cell-depleted T cells, or PBMCs; the material itself was cDNA or gDNA.

Authors' methods: Amplification with reference gene primers provided the estimates of nucleated cell counts. Repertoires were generated with immunoSEQ multiplex PCR, while TCRdb's copy carries only in-frame clones and drops some. The V and J calls and clone size were taken over from that table, and D and trimming were inferred from the DNA. The repertoire holds some 220,000 clones, with 65% to 85% as singletons. The V gene's germline CDR1 is MNHNS and CDR2 SASEGT. The J segment lost 5 bases and the V segment lost 6 bases, leaving 6 bases of the junction unmatched. This CDR3 is 13 amino acids long. The specimen was peripheral blood. The chain carries TRBV6-1 and TRBJ1-2; TRBD1 aligns across 7 bases. The TCR sequence derives from a human donor in a cohort sampled during active COVID-19. CDR3 sequence (DNA): TGTGCCAGCAGCTCCGGGACAGTTTATGGCTACACCTTC. Its protein is CASSSGTVYGYTF.